The 20 T cell receptor beta chains reported below all come from one sample, sequenced in a study of blood T cell repertoires in COVID-19. The assay was immunoSEQ multiplex PCR, and TCRdb's table has in-frame clones only and misses some. Counted here are roughly 150,000 clones, 65% to 85% occurring once; the ten biggest clones make up less than 20%. The sequenced material came from peripheral blood. Receptors were obtained from a woman between 70 and 85 years old who had recovered from COVID-19.

This clone showed up just once. The chain has TRBV6-5 and TRBJ1-1; TRBD1 is a possible D gene (5 bases). This CDR3 contains 14 residues. The germline gives CDR1 MNHEY, CDR2 SVGAGI. With 7 bases removed from V and 8 bases from J, the gap between germline ends came to 20 bases. CDR3 sequence: CASTKTGPRGEAFF. DNA of the CDR3: TGTGCCAGCACTAAAACGGGCCCGCGGGGCGAAGCTTTCTTT.

The chain links TRBV28 to TRBJ1-6; D not resolved. This CDR3 has 14 residues. The germline V gene has CDR1 MDHEN and CDR2 SYDVKM. The V and J ends lost 4 bases and 7 bases respectively, with 11 bases between them. In DNA form, the CDR3 reads TGTGCCAGCAGTTCAGGCGCAGACAATTCACCCCTCCACTTT. It yields the protein CASSSGADNSPLHF.

Only one count was recorded for this clone. The chain couples TRBV5-1 to TRBJ1-5; D unclear. Looked up from germline, CDR1 is SGHRS and CDR2 is YFSETQ. V was shortened by 0 bases and J by 7 bases, with 8 bases between the two germline ends. CDR3 length equals 13 residues. CDR3 coding DNA: TGCGCCAGCAGCTTGGAGGCGGGACAGCCCCAGCATTTT. Translation: CASSLEAGQPQHF.

DNA of the CDR3: TGCAGCGTTGAAGAAAGGGCAGGGGGTAATCAGCCCCAGCATTTT. This codes for CSVEERAGGNQPQHF. This chain joins TRBV29-1 and TRBJ1-5; 7 bases are shared with TRBD1. Looked up from germline, CDR1 is SQVTM and CDR2 is ANQGSEA. V lost 0 bases and J lost 4; bases outside the gene matches: 6. The CDR3 covers 15 residues.

The chain joins TRBV28 to TRBJ1-2; TRBD1 aligns across 7 bases. This CDR3 has 13 amino acids. J was trimmed by 2 bases and V by 10 bases; bases with no gene match: 7. CDR1 and CDR2 from the germline V gene are MDHEN and SYDVKM. CDR3 region: CATRGGINYGYTF. CDR3 DNA: TGTGCCACCAGGGGGGGGATAAACTATGGCTACACCTTC.

V is TRBV5-4 and J is TRBJ1-1, with D tentatively TRBD1 (6 bases). This CDR3 has 16 amino acids. Germline V gene lookup returns CDR1 SGHNT and CDR2 YYREEE (reference sequence). The ends were cut back, 4 bases at V and 0 bases at J, with 16 bases in the middle. The CDR3 reads CASSGGGPRMNTEAFF. DNA of the CDR3: TGTGCCAGCAGCGGGGGGGGGCCCCGCATGAACACTGAAGCTTTCTTT.

There are a few counts of this clone. V usage is TRBV5-1 and J usage is TRBJ2-1, with 9 bases identical to TRBD2. Per the germline V gene, CDR1 is SGHRS and CDR2 is YFSETQ. Trimming took 8 bases from V and 2 from J; bases not matched to a gene: 5. CDR3 length: 14 residues. The CDR3 here is CASQTSGAYNEQFF. The CDR3 bases are TGCGCCAGTCAGACTAGCGGAGCCTACAATGAGCAGTTCTTC.

V gene TRBV11-3 combines with J gene TRBJ2-5; D might be TRBD2 (5 bases). Germline V CDR1 and CDR2: SGHNT, YENEEA. The germline V and J ends were trimmed by 5 bases and 5 bases, with 6 bases remaining between them. The CDR3 has 11 residues. The CDR3 is CASSRGETQYF. The CDR3 nucleotides are TGTGCCAGCAGCAGAGGGGAGACCCAGTACTTC.

This chain's CDR3 is CASSILAQRETYNEQFF. In DNA form, the CDR3 reads TGTGCCAGTAGTATCTTGGCCCAGCGGGAGACCTACAATGAGCAGTTCTTC. V and J are TRBV19 and TRBJ2-1; 8 bases fit TRBD2. CDR3 size: 17 residues. The V segment lost 3 bases and the J segment 2 bases; nucleotides outside the gene matches: 9. In germline, CDR1 is LNHDA, CDR2 SQIVND (reference sequence). Full variable domain (remainder filled in from reference TRBV19 and TRBJ2-1): DGGITQSPKYLFRKEGQNVTLSCEQNLNHDAMYWYRQDPGQGLRLIYYSQIVNDFQKGDIAEGYSVSREKKESFPLTVTSAQKNPTAFYLCASSILAQRETYNEQFFGPGTRLTVL.

The V and J genes are TRBV6-5 and TRBJ1-2; no reliable D call. V lost 2 bases to trimming and J lost 5 bases, with 6 bases between them. There are 12 residues in the CDR3. The germline gives CDR1 MNHEY, CDR2 SVGAGI. The CDR3 protein is CASSYPGYGYTF. CDR3 nucleotides: TGTGCCAGCAGTTACCCGGGTTATGGCTACACCTTC.

The rearrangement links TRBV6-1 to TRBJ2-5, with D maybe TRBD2 (6 bases). The length of the CDR3 is 13 residues. V was cut by 3 bases and J by 2 bases, with 7 bases left in between. The germline CDR1 and CDR2 sequences are MNHNS and SASEGT. DNA for the CDR3: TGTGCCAGCAGTGACGGACTACAAGAGACCCAGTACTTC. Its translation is CASSDGLQETQYF.

CDR3 DNA sequence: TGCAGTGCTAGTGGGGCCGGCGGGAGGAGTACCTATGAGCAGTTCTTC. It is translated as CSASGAGGRSTYEQFF. The rearrangement links TRBV20-1 to TRBJ2-1; TRBD2 matches at 8 bases. Losses at the gene ends were 3 bases for V and 8 bases for J; bases not matched to a gene: 15. The germline CDR1 and CDR2 sequences are DFQATT and SNEGSKA (reference sequence). CDR3 length: 16 amino acids.

V and J are TRBV7-9 and TRBJ2-2; 9 bases are a match to TRBD1. The CDR3 length is 15 residues. Per the germline V gene, CDR1 is SEHNR and CDR2 is FQNEAQ (reference sequence). V shed 3 bases and J 6 bases; nucleotides not matched to a gene: 5. The CDR3 DNA sequence: TGTGCCAGCAGCTTTAGGACAGGGGAAGCCGGGGAGCTGTTTTTT. This gives the protein CASSFRTGEAGELFF.

The chain couples TRBV6-6 to TRBJ2-1, with D possibly being TRBD2 (6 bases). V gave up 6 bases and J gave up 8 bases, with 17 bases separating them. Germline V gene data show CDR1 as MNHNY and CDR2 as SVGAGI (reference sequence). This CDR3 has 14 residues. The CDR3, as DNA: TGTGCCAGCAGACCCGCCGGCGGGGTCCATGAGCAGTTCTTC. It specifies CASRPAGGVHEQFF.

This clone was seen once. The chain recombines TRBV6-6 with TRBJ1-1; possibly TRBD1 for D (5 bases). The CDR3 length is 16 residues. With 2 bases removed from V and 1 base from J, the gap between germline ends came to 14 bases. Per germline, CDR1 MNHNY and CDR2 SVGAGI (reference sequence). CDR3 nucleotides: TGTGCCAGCAGTTACGGGGCAAAACCTACGAACACTGAAGCTTTCTTT. Protein: CASSYGAKPTNTEAFF.

CDR3 region: CASSSGVETQYF. The CDR3, as DNA: TGCGCCAGCTCCTCAGGGGTAGAGACCCAGTACTTC. This sequence joins TRBV5-1 and TRBJ2-5, with a tentative D call TRBD1 (6 bases). The ends were cut back, 7 bases at V and 4 bases at J, with 11 bases in the middle. The CDR3 is 12 residues long. Germline CDR1 is SGHRS and CDR2 is YFSETQ.

This sequence joins TRBV5-1 and TRBJ1-4; 7 bases are a match to TRBD1. Germline V gives CDR1 SGHRS, CDR2 YFSETQ. V was clipped by 1 base and J by 8 bases; unmatched bases: 8. The CDR3 has 15 residues. DNA for the CDR3: TGCGCCAGCAGCTTGAGTGCAGGGGGAACCGAAAAACTGTTTTTT. Residues: CASSLSAGGTEKLFF.

The chain links TRBV11-2 to TRBJ2-1; D gene unclear. The germline CDR1 and CDR2 sequences are SGHAT and FQNNGV. The CDR3 has 14 amino acids. V shed 1 base and J shed 9 bases, with 13 bases lying between them. The CDR3 bases are TGTGCCAGCAGCTTAGGCTCCCGGTTCGGTGAGCAGTTCTTC. As protein: CASSLGSRFGEQFF.

This clone was detected a few times. The J gene is TRBJ2-1, the V gene TRBV4-2; D is unclear. The CDR3 has 14 residues. Per germline, CDR1 LGHNA and CDR2 YNFKEQ. The V end lost 2 bases, the J end lost 5 bases, and 10 bases lay between the germline ends. CDR3 sequence: CASSQRSAHNEQFF. The CDR3 DNA reads as TGTGCCAGCAGCCAACGGAGTGCCCACAATGAGCAGTTCTTC.

This clone was detected only a few times. The chain couples TRBV24-1 to TRBJ2-2, with TRBD1 matching 9 bases. The CDR3 length is 17 residues. Germline CDR1 reads KGHDR; CDR2 reads SFDVKD. The V gene end was trimmed by 0 bases and the J gene end by 4 bases; junction bases not matched to a gene: 5. In DNA, the CDR3 is TGTGCCACCAGTGATTTGGGGGGGACAGGGACCACCGGGGAGCTGTTTTTT. Amino acids: CATSDLGGTGTTGELFF.